These 25 T cell receptor beta chains came from one sample sequenced in a study of cytomegalovirus exposure and HLA in healthy donors (dated by TCRdb to 2016 to 2017). The protocol used for the library was the immunoSEQ multiplex PCR assay. A mixture of 60 forward primers for TCR Vbeta segments and 13 reverse primers for TCR Jbeta segments was used in the multiplex PCR. The table comes from immuneACCESS by way of TCRdb, which keeps in-frame sequences with V and J called. Part of the clones is missing from these tables; in studies checked, under half for an unresolved V gene and the rest for unknown reasons. The sample's own table lists 80,000 or so clones. The top ten constitute approximately 14% of the sample. The sequencing input was PBMCs. The receptors shown here come from a man aged 50-60 years in good health and CMV-seropositive.

The chain is built from TRBV11-2 and TRBJ1-1; D is undetermined. V was shortened by 5 bases and J by 6 bases, with 16 bases between the two germline ends. This CDR3 is 14 amino acids long. The germline CDR1 and CDR2 sequences are SGHAT and FQNNGV. The CDR3 sequence is CASSRGVLGPEAFF. CDR3 coding DNA: TGTGCCAGCAGCCGCGGGGTTCTAGGTCCTGAAGCTTTCTTT.

A word on this clone: The DNA is left out, because the CDR3 cannot be placed on it with certainty; the CDR3 is given as TCRdb lists it. The chain couples TRBV29-1 to TRBJ2-5; the table gives TRBD1 as D, unverified against the DNA. The CDR3 is 13 amino acids long, termini counted. The germline gives CDR1 SQVTM, CDR2 ANQGSEA. The CDR3 reads CSGAFGPGETQYF.

The rearrangement links TRBV29-1 to TRBJ1-5; 8 nucleotides line up with TRBD1. Germline CDR1 is SQVTM and CDR2 is ANQGSEA. The V gene end was trimmed by 5 bases and the J gene end by 3 bases; junction bases not matched to a gene: 6. The CDR3 totals 14 residues. The CDR3 spells CSVKDRANNQPQHF. The CDR3 region has the DNA TGCAGCGTTAAGGACAGGGCAAACAATCAGCCCCAGCATTTT.

The rearrangement links TRBV5-4 to TRBJ2-1, with 7 nucleotides matching TRBD2. V gave up 0 bases and J gave up 8 bases; unmatched junction bases: 11. The CDR3 runs to 16 residues. CDR1 is SGHNT and CDR2 is YYREEE in the germline V gene (reference sequence). The CDR3 sequence is CASSLAGRSGGDEQFF. The CDR3, as DNA: TGTGCCAGCAGCTTGGCCGGGAGGAGCGGTGGGGATGAGCAGTTCTTC.

V is TRBV6-6 and J is TRBJ2-3; TRBD1 agrees at 7 bases. CDR1 is MNHNY and CDR2 is SVGAGI in the germline V gene (reference sequence). The length of the CDR3 is 15 residues. J was trimmed by 1 base and V by 10 bases; bases with no gene match: 11. The chain's CDR3 is CATSGRGQGTDTQYF. The CDR3 DNA sequence: TGTGCCACCTCAGGAAGGGGGCAAGGCACAGATACGCAGTATTTT.

This chain joins TRBV6-5 and TRBJ2-7; 10 bases match TRBD2. J gave up 1 base and V 5 bases, and 2 bases lay outside the gene matches. CDR3 length: 14 amino acids. The germline V gene encodes CDR1 MNHEY and CDR2 SVGAGI. Written as DNA, the CDR3 is TGTGCCAGCAGTCTGACTAGCGGGTCCTACGAGCAGTACTTC. Protein: CASSLTSGSYEQYF.

The rearrangement uses TRBV5-1 and TRBJ1-1, with 9 bases aligning to TRBD1. The trim removed 2 bases at V and 6 bases at J, leaving 14 bases unmatched. Germline values: CDR1 SGHRS, CDR2 YFSETQ. This CDR3 comprises 17 residues. The CDR3 protein is CASSFQTGGGGPAEAFF. The CDR3 DNA reads as TGCGCCAGCAGCTTTCAGACAGGGGGGGGTGGGCCTGCTGAAGCTTTCTTT.

The chain joins TRBV9 to TRBJ1-2; D not resolved. The CDR3 spans 13 residues. The germline V gene has CDR1 SGDLS and CDR2 YYNGEE. V lost 3 bases and J lost 4, with 10 bases in between. As DNA, the CDR3 is TGTGCCAGCAGCGCCGTCGGTTTCTATGGCTACACCTTC. It is translated as CASSAVGFYGYTF. The full variable domain, its missing parts supplied by reference TRBV9 and TRBJ1-2, is DSGVTQTPKHLITATGQRVTLRCSPRSGDLSVYWYQQSLDQGLQFLIQYYNGEERAKGNILERFSAQQFPDLHSELNLSSLELGDSALYFCASSAVGFYGYTFGSGTRLTVV.

This rearrangement joins TRBV10-3 to TRBJ2-3; 12 nucleotides align to TRBD2. CDR3 length: 17 amino acids. V dropped 3 bases and J dropped 1; count of bases not matched to a gene: 5. The germline gives CDR1 ENHRY, CDR2 SYGVKD. CDR3 region: CAISDLAGGPGTDTQYF. The DNA of the CDR3 is TGTGCCATCAGTGACCTAGCGGGGGGGCCGGGCACAGATACGCAGTATTTT.

The gene calls are TRBV11-2 and TRBJ1-1; D unresolved. CDR1 SGHAT and CDR2 FQNNGV come from the germline V gene. Trimming removed 3 bases at V and 5 bases at J, with 10 bases between. This CDR3 is 13 amino acids long. CDR3 DNA sequence: TGTGCCAGCAGCTTTTGGAGTGGTACTGAAGCTTTCTTT. Protein: CASSFWSGTEAFF. The variable domain in full, with the rest retrieved from reference TRBV11-2 and TRBJ1-1, is EAGVAQSPRYKIIEKRQSVAFWCNPISGHATLYWYQQILGQGPKLLIQFQNNGVVDDSQLPKDRFSAERLKGVDSTLKIQPAKLEDSAVYLCASSFWSGTEAFFGQGTRLTVV.

V usage is TRBV4-1 and J usage is TRBJ2-1; possible D gene TRBD2, 6 bases. The CDR3 is 13 residues long. V lost 3 bases and J lost 9, with 12 bases in between. CDR1 is MGHRA and CDR2 is YSYEKL in the germline V gene. DNA for the CDR3: TGCGCCAGCAGCCAGCACCGCGGGGCTGAGCAGTTCTTC. Translating it yields CASSQHRGAEQFF.

J is TRBJ1-2 and V is TRBV5-6; a weak D match, TRBD1 (6 bases). CDR3 length equals 14 residues. Trimming removed 1 base at V and 8 bases at J, with 15 bases between. Germline-derived CDR1 and CDR2 are SGHDT and YYEEEE. CDR3 sequence reads: CASSLPLQGGGYTF. CDR3 sequence (DNA): TGTGCCAGCAGCTTGCCTTTACAGGGCGGCGGCTACACCTTC. The entire variable domain, with the rest obtained from reference TRBV5-6 and TRBJ1-2, is as follows: DAGVTQSPTHLIKTRGQQVTLRCSPKSGHDTVSWYQQALGQGPQFIFQYYEEEERQRGNFPDRFSGHQFPNYSSELNVNALLLGDSALYLCASSLPLQGGGYTFGSGTRLTVV.

The rearrangement links TRBV7-9 to TRBJ2-7, with D uncertain. Trimming left V 1 base short and J 3 bases short, with 4 bases between. CDR1 SEHNR and CDR2 FQNEAQ come from the germline V gene (reference sequence). The CDR3 consists of 12 residues. The CDR3 protein is CASSLVSYEQYF. The CDR3 DNA reads as TGTGCCAGCAGCTTAGTCAGCTACGAGCAGTACTTC.

The chain uses TRBV6-5 and TRBJ1-2; D is perhaps TRBD1 (6 bases). The V and J ends lost 0 bases and 5 bases respectively, with 10 bases between them. The CDR3 consists of 14 residues. Germline-derived CDR1 and CDR2 are MNHEY and SVGAGI. This CDR3 is CASSYSGQWYGYTF. CDR3 nucleotides: TGTGCCAGCAGTTACTCCGGACAGTGGTATGGCTACACCTTC.

The gene calls are TRBV7-2 and TRBJ2-1, with D maybe TRBD2 (5 bases). The V end lost 4 bases, the J end lost 7 bases, and 20 bases lay between the germline ends. CDR3 length: 16 amino acids. The germline CDR1 and CDR2 sequences are SGHTA and FQGNSA. The CDR3 spells CASSWRGGGSGNEQFF. The CDR3, as DNA: TGTGCCAGCAGCTGGAGAGGCGGTGGGTCGGGGAATGAGCAGTTCTTC.

The chain carries TRBV2 and TRBJ1-6, with no clear D. The CDR3 spans 15 residues. V was pared by 8 bases and J by 0 bases, with 11 bases between. CDR1 and CDR2 from the germline V gene are SNHLY and FYNNEI. The CDR3 loop is CASLEVSSYNSPLHF. The CDR3 DNA is TGTGCCAGCTTGGAGGTTAGCTCCTATAATTCACCCCTCCACTTT.

This chain joins TRBV5-6 and TRBJ2-7; 7 bases align to TRBD2. This CDR3 has 12 residues. Trimming removed 5 bases from V and 6 bases from J; junction bases left unmatched: 5. The germline V gene encodes CDR1 SGHDT and CDR2 YYEEEE. CDR3 coding DNA: TGTGCCAGCAGTAACCCGGGGGGCGAGCAGTACGTC. It specifies CASSNPGGEQYV.

The chain uses TRBV7-2 and TRBJ1-1, with TRBD1 matching 10 bases. Germline loops: CDR1 SGHTA, CDR2 FQGNSA. The CDR3 runs to 16 residues. Unmatched junction bases numbered 13, after V lost 5 bases and J lost 7 bases. The CDR3, as DNA: TGTGCCAGCAGCCCCCGACAGGGGGCTTTATGGAGTGAAGCTTTCTTT. Translation gives CASSPRQGALWSEAFF.

V usage is TRBV7-9 and J usage is TRBJ1-2, with D perhaps matching TRBD1 (5 bases). There are 14 residues in the CDR3. Germline V gene lookup returns CDR1 SEHNR and CDR2 FQNEAQ (reference sequence). V lost 6 bases and J 8 bases, leaving 19 bases between the germline ends. CDR3 sequence: CASSLGPGGEGYTF. DNA of the CDR3: TGTGCCAGCAGTCTTGGACCCGGGGGAGAGGGCTACACCTTC.

The chain couples TRBV7-9 to TRBJ1-4; no clear D. This CDR3 has 15 amino acids. Trimming pared 3 bases from V and 0 bases from J, leaving 8 bases between. The germline gives CDR1 SEHNR, CDR2 FQNEAQ (reference sequence). CDR3 amino acids: CASSFPSTTNEKLFF. The CDR3 bases are TGTGCCAGCAGCTTCCCCAGTACAACTAATGAAAAACTGTTTTTT.

The rearrangement joins TRBV5-1 to TRBJ2-2; D may be TRBD2 (5 bases). The germline V and J ends were trimmed by 4 bases and 0 bases, with 13 bases remaining between them. Looked up from germline, CDR1 is SGHRS and CDR2 is YFSETQ. This CDR3 region has 16 residues. CDR3 in amino acids: CASSPSGESNTGELFF. The CDR3, as DNA: TGCGCCAGCAGCCCGTCCGGGGAATCGAACACCGGGGAGCTGTTTTTT.

As regards this clone: Additional DNA sequences in this sample encode the identical CDR3. This chain links TRBV5-1 with TRBJ1-1; possible D gene TRBD1, 5 bases. Germline V CDR1 and CDR2: SGHRS, YFSETQ. The length of the CDR3 is 13 residues. Trimming left V 1 base short and J 4 bases short, with 8 bases between. DNA of the CDR3: TGCGCCAGCAGCTTGCCGGGGGGCACTGAAGCTTTCTTT. It yields the protein CASSLPGGTEAFF.

The V and J genes are TRBV29-1 and TRBJ2-5; D possibly corresponds to TRBD1 (5 bases). Trimming pared 5 bases from V and 5 bases from J, leaving 9 bases between. The CDR3 runs to 11 residues. The V gene's germline CDR1 is SQVTM and CDR2 ANQGSEA. The CDR3 sequence is CSVLYRETQYF. CDR3 bases: TGCAGCGTTTTATACAGGGAGACCCAGTACTTC.

The rearrangement uses TRBV11-3 and TRBJ2-7; D is perhaps TRBD2 (6 bases). Trimming left V 3 bases short and J 6 bases short, with 12 bases between. The CDR3 contains 13 residues. Germline V lookup: CDR1 SGHNT, CDR2 YENEEA. The CDR3 region is CASSFSGTGEQYF. CDR3 DNA sequence: TGTGCCAGCAGCTTTAGCGGAACCGGCGAGCAGTACTTC.

The genes are TRBV9 and TRBJ1-2, with 9 bases fitting TRBD1. The CDR3 spans 16 residues. In germline, CDR1 is SGDLS, CDR2 YYNGEE. Trimming removed 0 bases from V and 1 base from J; junction bases left unmatched: 4. The CDR3 spells CASSVEGQGLNYGYTF. The CDR3 DNA is TGTGCCAGCAGCGTAGAGGGACAGGGACTTAACTATGGCTACACCTTC. Full variable domain (rest looked up from reference TRBV9 and TRBJ1-2): DSGVTQTPKHLITATGQRVTLRCSPRSGDLSVYWYQQSLDQGLQFLIQYYNGEERAKGNILERFSAQQFPDLHSELNLSSLELGDSALYFCASSVEGQGLNYGYTFGSGTRLTVV.